This T cell receptor beta chain was found in a study of esophageal squamous cell carcinoma under preoperative chemotherapy. This clonotype appeared many times. MiXCR, run by TCRdb on the PCR reads, gives a single entry per CDR3 protein. The repertoire holds roughly 30,000 distinct CDR3 sequences, under 55% seen once, with 9.5% to 15% in the top ten. Germline CDR1 is MNHEY and CDR2 is SVGAGI. The CDR3 runs to 17 residues. V trimming: 3 bases; J trimming: 8 bases; junction bases outside the gene matches: 12. Time point denoted: before preoperative PTX-NDP chemotherapy. The rearrangement links TRBV6-5 to TRBJ2-2, with 10 bases lining up with TRBD2. The biological material was taken from a patient given preoperative chemotherapy. The clonotype was recovered from a human donor with esophageal squamous cell carcinoma. The donor label of this sample is uncertain. The CDR3 is CASSYVAGGPLRGELFF. For the CDR3, the DNA is TGTGCCAGCAGTTATGTAGCGGGAGGACCCCTGCGGGGGGAGCTGTTTTTT.